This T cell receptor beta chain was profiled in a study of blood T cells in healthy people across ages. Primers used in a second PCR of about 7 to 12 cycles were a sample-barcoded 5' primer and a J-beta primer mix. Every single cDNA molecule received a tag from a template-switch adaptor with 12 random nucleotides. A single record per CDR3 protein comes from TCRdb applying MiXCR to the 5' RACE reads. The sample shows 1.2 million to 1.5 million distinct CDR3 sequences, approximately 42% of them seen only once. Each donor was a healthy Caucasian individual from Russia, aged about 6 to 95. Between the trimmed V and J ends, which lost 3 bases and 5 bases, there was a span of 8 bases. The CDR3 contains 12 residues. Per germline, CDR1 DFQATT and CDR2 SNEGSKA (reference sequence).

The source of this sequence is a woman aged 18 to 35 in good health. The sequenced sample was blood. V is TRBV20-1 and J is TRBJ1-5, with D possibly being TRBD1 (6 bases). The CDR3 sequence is CSASKGDQPQHF. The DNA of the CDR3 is TGCAGTGCTAGTAAGGGGGATCAGCCCCAGCATTTT.